This T cell receptor (beta chain) was captured in a study of shared clonotypes between healthy human individuals. Looking at the study overall: Those who served as donors were two women and three men between the ages of 18 and 49.

This CDR3 has 13 residues. Germline trimming cut 5 bases from V and 5 bases from J; bases unmatched to any gene: 1. CDR1 is MDHEN, CDR2 SYDVKM, per germline. At a deep level, the assay was run. In the source study's methods: Sequence data from immunoSEQ were junction-only and lacked quality scores; consequently, filtering differed. Clones were sequenced by immunoSEQ multiplex PCR, and TCRdb holds only the in-frame ones, with some missing. V and J calls plus clone size are reproduced from that table; the DNA served to infer D and trimming. The profile covers hundreds of thousands of clones, with around three quarters appearing a single time and about 12% taken by the ten largest.

Sequences were obtained from PBMCs. This chain connects TRBV28 to TRBJ2-3; 10 bases agree with TRBD2. This sequence originates from a woman in her thirties or forties in good health. Some clones in this sample may be carry-over from other donors' samples. CDR3 bases: TGTGCCAGCAGTCTAGCGGGAGAAGATACGCAGTATTTT. Translated: CASSLAGEDTQYF.